This T cell receptor (beta chain) originates from a study of T cell changes during pregnancy in multiple sclerosis. TCRdb's copy holds only in-frame clones and misses some; the assay was immunoSEQ multiplex PCR. The repertoire holds approximately 90,000 clones, with 94% as singletons. CDR3 length: 14 residues. Trimming pared 4 bases from V and 3 bases from J, leaving 14 bases between. In germline, CDR1 is SGHDT, CDR2 YYEEEE. The chain recombines TRBV5-6 with TRBJ2-7; no reliable D call. Material: peripheral blood, obtained in the third trimester of pregnancy. The receptor's source is a female donor with multiple sclerosis, enrolled in a pregnancy study. CDR3 nucleotide sequence: TGTGCCAGCAGCGGAGCAATACTGGGCTACGAGCAGTACTTC. This translates into CASSGAILGYEQYF.